This T cell receptor (beta chain) was sequenced during a study of vaccination and CD4 T cells after COVID-19. The Oncomine TCR Beta short-read assay was what sequenced the DNA obtained from cultured CD4+ T cells. From CD4+ T cells that had been cultured, genomic DNA was extracted. TCRdb reanalysed the PCR reads using MiXCR and keeps one entry per CDR3 protein. The profile covers 15,000 to 20,000 distinct CDR3 sequences, with approximately 50% appearing a single time and 10% to 15% taken by the ten largest. With respect to this clonotype: Its antigen is currently unknown.

Treatment described: roughly 10-day PBMC culture with coronavirus spike peptide pools or control peptides (ViraFEST assay). The source of this sequence is a human donor who had recovered from COVID-19. Sequenced: CD4+ T cells from blood, cultured in vitro.

The CDR3 coding sequence is TGCGCCAGCAGCCCGCGGGTGAACACTGAAGCTTTCTTT. This translates into CASSPRVNTEAFF. This chain uses TRBV5-1 with TRBJ1-1, with D unresolved. V shed 4 bases and J shed 0 bases, with 7 bases lying between them. There are 13 residues in the CDR3. Germline lookup yields CDR1 SGHRS and CDR2 YFSETQ.